This section outlines one TCR beta chain sequence together with its context. The target antigen is unknown. Sample time point: week 35, safety follow-up. Topical imiquimod accompanied each vaccine dose, which consisted of 300 ug of mutant IDH1 20-mer peptide. This sample stems from a study of a mutant IDH1 vaccine in newly diagnosed glioma. Study-wide context: It was radiotherapy, temozolomide, or both that patients received previously, with most receiving both.

Repertoires were generated with immunoSEQ multiplex PCR, while TCRdb's copy carries only in-frame clones and drops some. The repertoire holds some 33,000 clones, with 60% to 85% as singletons. The sequence came from a young woman with glioma. Some clones in this sample may be carry-over from other donors' samples. Sequencing used PBMCs, obtained from a glioma patient whose treatment included an IDH1 peptide vaccine.

CDR3 DNA: TGTGCCAGCAGCTTATCACAGGGGAGGGTCTACAATGAGCAGTTCTTC. Protein product: CASSLSQGRVYNEQFF. The J gene is TRBJ2-1, the V gene TRBV13; D may be TRBD1 or TRBD2 (7 bases each). Germline V CDR1 and CDR2: PRHDT, FYEKMQ (reference sequence). V lost 2 bases and J 3 bases, leaving 14 bases between the germline ends. The CDR3 runs 16 residues.